A single sample is the source of the 25 T cell receptor beta chains below, sequenced in a study of Ad26.COV2.S vaccination and SARS-CoV-2 variants. This sample's treatment: 15 to 20 received Ad26.COV2.S at low or high dose, single or two shots; roughly 5 received placebo; per-sample allocation not given. Sample collection was performed on day 63 after the first vaccine or placebo injection. Clones were sequenced by immunoSEQ multiplex PCR, and TCRdb holds only the in-frame ones, with some missing. The sample lists 350,000 to 500,000 clones; around 89% were seen once. This material consisted of peripheral blood, taken in a trial of Ad26.COV2.S vaccine versus placebo. The receptors stem from a person between 18 and 59 years old who received the Ad26.COV2.S COVID-19 vaccine or a placebo.

The chain joins TRBV5-1 to TRBJ2-1; D not resolved. V was clipped by 4 bases and J by 9 bases, with 11 bases between them. The germline CDR1 and CDR2 sequences are SGHRS and YFSETQ. This CDR3 has 12 amino acids. The CDR3 loop reads CASSADGIEQFF. The CDR3 DNA reads as TGCGCCAGCAGCGCAGACGGTATTGAGCAGTTCTTC.

On this clone itself: Being one base from a much bigger clone, this may be a read error. The rearrangement links TRBV18 to TRBJ2-3, with D unclear. The CDR3 consists of 12 residues. Trimming cost V 2 bases and J 3 bases, with 3 bases left between them. Germline loops: CDR1 KGHSH, CDR2 LQKENI. This CDR3 is CASSPKTDTQYF. The CDR3 DNA reads as TGTGCCAGCTCACCAAAAACAGATACGCAGTATTTT.

This clone was recorded only once. The chain links TRBV29-1 to TRBJ1-2; TRBD1 aligns across 11 bases. Losses at the gene ends were 0 bases for V and 5 bases for J; bases not matched to a gene: 14. CDR1 is SQVTM and CDR2 is ANQGSEA in the germline V gene. The CDR3 runs 18 residues. CDR3 coding DNA: TGCAGCGTTGAAGACGAATTCTCGACCAGGGACAGGGGGTATGGCTACACCTTC. This sequence encodes CSVEDEFSTRDRGYGYTF.

About this clone itself: The identical CDR3 is also encoded by other nucleotide sequences in the sample. The chain links TRBV7-9 to TRBJ2-5; D not resolved. The CDR3 has 14 amino acids. In germline, CDR1 is SEHNR, CDR2 FQNEAQ (reference sequence). Trimming removed 2 bases at V and 5 bases at J, with 12 bases between. The DNA of the CDR3 is TGTGCCAGCAGCTTACTTAGGCAGCAGGAGACCCAGTACTTC. The encoded protein is CASSLLRQQETQYF.

The chain couples TRBV28 to TRBJ2-5, with 9 bases fitting TRBD1. This CDR3 contains 16 residues. Looked up from germline, CDR1 is MDHEN and CDR2 is SYDVKM. Unmatched junction bases numbered 9, after V lost 5 bases and J lost 2 bases. Written as DNA, the CDR3 is TGTGCCAGCAGTCCTCCCGGGACAGGGTTACAAGAGACCCAGTACTTC. Translating it yields CASSPPGTGLQETQYF. Full variable domain (remainder filled in from reference TRBV28 and TRBJ2-5): DVKVTQSSRYLVKRTGEKVFLECVQDMDHENMFWYRQDPGLGLRLIYFSYDVKMKEKGDIPEGYSVSREKKERFSLILESASTNQTSMYLCASSPPGTGLQETQYFGPGTRLLVL.

The chain combines TRBV4-1 with TRBJ2-7; D remains ambiguous. There are 13 residues in the CDR3. Germline V gives CDR1 MGHRA, CDR2 YSYEKL. V lost 0 bases and J 2 bases, leaving 5 bases between the germline ends. CDR3 sequence reads: CASSQDYTYEQYF. The CDR3 coding sequence is TGCGCCAGCAGCCAAGACTACACCTACGAGCAGTACTTC.

The chain employs TRBV4-3 and TRBJ2-5; weak D call: TRBD2 (6 bases). This CDR3 is built from 16 residues. CDR1 and CDR2 from the germline V gene are LGHNA and YSLEER. Trimming pared 1 base from V and 4 bases from J, leaving 16 bases between. This CDR3 is CASSQVRSGVAETQYF. CDR3 bases: TGCGCCAGCAGCCAAGTAAGGTCGGGGGTGGCAGAGACCCAGTACTTC.

The rearrangement joins TRBV2 to TRBJ2-1, with D unclear. The V end lost 0 bases, the J end lost 5 bases, and 26 bases lay between the germline ends. The CDR3 runs 20 residues. Germline-derived CDR1 and CDR2 are SNHLY and FYNNEI. In DNA, the CDR3 is TGTGCCAGCAGTGAAGCCCTCTTGCGTCGGTCCCGAATCACAAACAATGAGCAGTTCTTC. It translates to CASSEALLRRSRITNNEQFF.

This clone was observed a handful of times. The genes are TRBV5-1 and TRBJ1-1, with 7 positions matching TRBD1. The V and J ends lost 3 bases and 1 base, in that order; junction bases with no gene match: 0. The CDR3 loop spans 13 amino acids. Germline V gene data show CDR1 as SGHRS and CDR2 as YFSETQ. The CDR3 is CASSWDRNTEAFF. CDR3 coding DNA: TGCGCCAGCAGCTGGGACAGGAACACTGAAGCTTTCTTT.

Notes on this clone: Other DNA variants within this sample encode the same CDR3. The rearrangement links TRBV3-1 (or the pseudogene TRBV3-2) to TRBJ2-3; D remains unclear. V lost 0 bases and J 4 bases, leaving 2 bases between the germline ends. The V gene's germline CDR1 is LGHDT and CDR2 YNNKEL (reference sequence). This CDR3 is 12 amino acids long. The CDR3 is CASSQDPDTQYF. CDR3 bases: TGTGCCAGCAGCCAAGATCCAGATACGCAGTATTTT.

The V call is TRBV6-5, the J call TRBJ2-7; D not resolved. CDR3 size: 16 residues. Germline V gene lookup returns CDR1 MNHEY and CDR2 SVGAGI. Trimming took 0 bases from V and 4 from J, leaving 16 bases between them. CDR3 sequence reads: CASSYSLSGRTYEQYF. The CDR3 DNA follows: TGTGCCAGCAGTTACTCCCTTAGTGGTAGAACATACGAGCAGTACTTC.

The chain combines TRBV27 with TRBJ2-1; D is perhaps TRBD1 or TRBD2 (6 bases each). Trimming removed 8 bases from V and 0 bases from J, with 17 bases in between. The CDR3 consists of 16 residues. From germline, CDR1 is MNHEY and CDR2 SMNVEV (reference sequence). CDR3: CASSLGGLSSYNEQFF. CDR3 nucleotides: TGTGCCAGCTCCCTAGGGGGGTTAAGCTCCTACAATGAGCAGTTCTTC.

CDR3 region: CASSQNTGPWPFF. The CDR3 bases are TGTGCCAGCAGCCAGAACACCGGGCCTTGGCCGTTCTTC. This rearrangement joins TRBV3-1 (or the pseudogene TRBV3-2) to TRBJ2-1; D remains ambiguous. Germline CDR1 and CDR2: LGHDT and YNNKEL (reference sequence). The CDR3 sequence is 13 residues long. The V end was cut by 3 bases, the J end by 15 bases, with 18 bases between.

This chain joins TRBV21-1 and TRBJ2-2; TRBD1 is the table's D call, not checked against the DNA. TRBV21-1 is a listed pseudogene. The CDR3 is made up of 18 amino acids. The CDR3, as DNA: TGTGCCAGCAGAAAAATAAAGGGGGACAGGGCGAACACCGGGGAGCTGTTTTTT. This encodes CASRKIKGDRANTGELFF.

This chain links TRBV4-1 with TRBJ2-4, with D perhaps TRBD1 or TRBD2 (6 bases each). CDR1 and CDR2 (germline): MGHRA, YSYEKL. Trimming took 0 bases from V and 1 from J, leaving 13 bases between them. The CDR3 contains 17 residues. The CDR3 DNA reads as TGCGCCAGCAGCCAAGATTCGGGGGCGAGGGCCAAAAACATTCAGTACTTC. Translating gives CASSQDSGARAKNIQYF.

The chain combines TRBV24-1 with TRBJ2-1, with 8 bases that match TRBD1. CDR1 is KGHDR and CDR2 is SFDVKD in the germline V gene. The CDR3 extends over 17 amino acids. J was trimmed by 16 bases and V by 0 bases; bases with no gene match: 19. As DNA, the CDR3 is TGTGCCACCAGTGATTTGAGTTTAGATCCGACAGGGGATTTTCTTTTCTTC. It translates to CATSDLSLDPTGDFLFF.

This sequence joins TRBV11-3 and TRBJ2-1; D unclear. The CDR3 is 12 amino acids. Germline V gene lookup returns CDR1 SGHNT and CDR2 YENEEA. The V and J ends lost 4 bases and 8 bases respectively, with 9 bases between them. The CDR3 sequence is CASSSEVDEQFF. The CDR3 region has the DNA TGTGCCAGCAGCTCAGAGGTCGATGAGCAGTTCTTC.

In its sample, this clone was seen a few times. V usage is TRBV7-3 and J usage is TRBJ2-7, with TRBD1 matching 9 bases. With 3 bases clipped from V and 8 bases from J, the junction kept 8 bases outside the gene matches. The CDR3 runs 14 residues. In germline, CDR1 is SGHTA, CDR2 FQGTGA. CDR3 sequence: CASSLNGDRAQQYF. The CDR3 region has the DNA TGTGCCAGCAGCTTGAATGGGGACAGGGCCCAGCAGTACTTC. Full variable domain (missing parts from reference TRBV7-3 and TRBJ2-7): GAGVSQTPSNKVTEKGKYVELRCDPISGHTALYWYRQSLGQGPEFLIYFQGTGAADDSGLPNDRFFAVRPEGSVSTLKIQRTERGDSAVYLCASSLNGDRAQQYFGPGTRLTVT.

The rearrangement links TRBV28 to TRBJ1-2; 8 bases map to TRBD1. CDR1 and CDR2 (germline): MDHEN, SYDVKM. The length of the CDR3 is 13 residues. Losses at the gene ends were 11 bases for V and 5 bases for J; bases not matched to a gene: 10. Written as DNA, the CDR3 is TGTGCCCACCCCGCCGACAGGGGTTATGGCTACACCTTC. Translated, it gives CAHPADRGYGYTF.

Concerning this clone: At one end the junction does not follow the germline gene, possibly because of a read error. The same CDR3 can be traced to other DNA sequences in this sample. The rearrangement uses TRBV10-3 and TRBJ2-7, with D uncertain. The CDR3 spans 14 residues. From germline, CDR1 is ENHRY and CDR2 SYGVKD. As DNA, the CDR3 is TGTGCCATCAGTCCTGACGGATTTTCCTATGAGCAGTACTTC. Its translation: CAISPDGFSYEQYF.

V gene TRBV30 combines with J gene TRBJ1-1; D might be TRBD1 (5 bases). Germline V CDR1 and CDR2: GTSNPN, SVGIG (reference sequence). Trimming left V 0 bases short and J 9 bases short, with 14 bases between. The CDR3 has 13 residues. CDR3 nucleotides: TGTGCCTGGAGTGTAATGGGTCAGGGAAAAGCTTTCTTT. It specifies CAWSVMGQGKAFF.

The chain recombines TRBV7-9 with TRBJ1-1, with D unclear. V lost 4 bases and J lost 1, with 4 bases in between. CDR1 SEHNR and CDR2 FQNEAQ come from the germline V gene (reference sequence). The CDR3 sequence is 12 residues long. The CDR3 region has the DNA TGTGCCAGCAGCTATCCGAACACTGAAGCTTTCTTT. This encodes CASSYPNTEAFF.

This sequence joins TRBV10-3 and TRBJ2-7, with D hard to call. The ends were cut back, 9 bases at V and 3 bases at J, with 12 bases in the middle. This CDR3 region has 12 residues. CDR1 ENHRY and CDR2 SYGVKD come from the germline V gene. The CDR3 here is CAIKTENYEQYF. Written as DNA, the CDR3 is TGTGCCATAAAGACCGAAAACTACGAGCAGTACTTC.

This chain connects TRBV7-6 to TRBJ1-5; the D is unclear. CDR1 is SGHVS, CDR2 FNYEAQ, per germline. Deletions cut 1 base from V and 3 bases from J, with 4 bases between. The CDR3 runs to 13 residues. In nucleotides, the CDR3 is TGTGCCAGCAGCTTAGAAGCCAATCAGCCCCAGCATTTT. Translating it yields CASSLEANQPQHF. Filled out from reference TRBV7-6 and TRBJ1-5, the complete variable domain reads GAGVSQSPRYKVTKRGQDVALRCDPISGHVSLYWYRQALGQGPEFLTYFNYEAQQDKSGLPNDRFSAERPEGSISTLTIQRTEQRDSAMYRCASSLEANQPQHFGDGTRLSIL.

J is TRBJ1-4 and V is TRBV4-3; D gene ambiguous. Per germline, CDR1 LGHNA and CDR2 YSLEER. The V end lost 1 base, the J end lost 2 bases, and 2 bases lay between the germline ends. This CDR3 spans 13 amino acids. The CDR3 DNA reads TGCGCCAGCAGCCAAGGGACTAATGAAAAACTGTTTTTT. Its protein product is CASSQGTNEKLFF.